These 9 T cell receptor beta chains originate from one sample sequenced in a study of untreated major depressive disorder (dated by TCRdb to the late 2010s). Libraries were constructed by the immunoSEQ multiplex PCR assay. TCRdb took this table from immuneACCESS and kept in-frame rearrangements with V and J called. Such tables lack part of the clones; where checked against another copy, unresolved V genes explain under half of the gap, and the rest is unexplained. This sample comprises around 20,000 clones, roughly 91% of them detected only once. Of the sample, roughly 0.31% falls within the top ten clones. Material: CD4+ T cells from PBMCs. Receptor source: a man younger than 45 in good health.

The rearrangement links TRBV2 to TRBJ1-1; D gene ambiguous. The germline V and J ends were trimmed by 5 bases and 7 bases, with 11 bases remaining between them. The germline gives CDR1 SNHLY, CDR2 FYNNEI. The CDR3 covers 12 residues. CDR3 coding DNA: TGTGCCAGCAGTCTCGACACACTTGAAGCTTTCTTT. Amino acids: CASSLDTLEAFF.

This chain joins TRBV7-3 and TRBJ2-5, with 8 bases that match TRBD2. In germline, CDR1 is SGHTA, CDR2 FQGTGA. Unmatched junction bases numbered 17, after V lost 4 bases and J lost 4 bases. The CDR3 has 18 amino acids. The CDR3 sequence: CASSSRAGLGDSGETQYF. CDR3 DNA: TGTGCCAGCAGCTCTAGGGCGGGACTAGGCGACTCGGGAGAGACCCAGTACTTC.

The chain carries TRBV18 and TRBJ2-7, with 7 bases aligning to TRBD2. Trimming cost V 1 base and J 7 bases; bases outside gene matches: 1. The CDR3 runs 12 residues. Germline V gene lookup returns CDR1 KGHSH and CDR2 LQKENI. CDR3 sequence reads: CASSPRGGEQYF. CDR3 DNA sequence: TGTGCCAGCTCACCACGGGGGGGGGAGCAGTACTTC.

V and J are TRBV2 and TRBJ2-7, with TRBD1 matching over 10 bases. The ends lost 5 bases at V and 3 bases at J; junction bases unmatched: 7. The germline gives CDR1 SNHLY, CDR2 FYNNEI. This CDR3 is built from 15 residues. In nucleotides, the CDR3 is TGTGCCAGCAGTTTGACGGGACAGGGGTTCTACGAGCAGTACTTC. Its translation is CASSLTGQGFYEQYF.

The chain employs TRBV27 and TRBJ2-6, with D tentatively TRBD1 (6 bases). CDR1 and CDR2 (germline): MNHEY, SMNVEV (reference sequence). V dropped 4 bases and J dropped 1 base, with 14 bases sitting between them. The CDR3 is 17 amino acids. The CDR3 is CASSWGTLTSGANVLTF. The CDR3 nucleotides read TGTGCCAGCAGTTGGGGGACACTGACGTCTGGGGCCAACGTCCTGACTTTC.

As regards this clone: Within the sample, other DNA sequences also encode this same CDR3. The chain couples TRBV19 to TRBJ1-5; D possibly corresponds to TRBD1 (5 bases). Germline V gene sequence: CDR1 LNHDA, CDR2 SQIVND (reference sequence). Between the trimmed V and J ends, which lost 3 bases and 7 bases, there was a span of 7 bases. CDR3 size: 12 residues. CDR3 protein: CASSIRDQPQHF. CDR3 DNA: TGTGCCAGTAGTATCAGGGACCAGCCCCAGCATTTT. Looking up the rest from reference TRBV19 and TRBJ1-5 gives the full variable domain: DGGITQSPKYLFRKEGQNVTLSCEQNLNHDAMYWYRQDPGQGLRLIYYSQIVNDFQKGDIAEGYSVSREKKESFPLTVTSAQKNPTAFYLCASSIRDQPQHFGDGTRLSIL.

The rearrangement links TRBV7-8 to TRBJ2-3; D uncertain. Germline V lookup: CDR1 SGHVS, CDR2 FQNEAQ. V shed 7 bases and J shed 8 bases, with 22 bases lying between them. This CDR3 has 15 amino acids. CDR3 amino acids: CASNFVGALDGTQYF. In nucleotides, the CDR3 is TGTGCCAGCAACTTTGTAGGCGCCCTTGATGGTACGCAGTATTTT.

The V and J genes are TRBV4-2 and TRBJ1-1, with D possibly TRBD1 on 5 matching bases. The V end lost 5 bases, the J end lost 1 base, and 8 bases lay between the germline ends. The CDR3 has 13 amino acids. Germline V lookup: CDR1 LGHNA, CDR2 YNFKEQ. CDR3 sequence: CASSGQGNTEAFF. In nucleotides, the CDR3 is TGTGCCAGCAGCGGTCAGGGGAACACTGAAGCTTTCTTT.

The chain carries TRBV7-2 and TRBJ2-7; 7 positions agree with TRBD1. The CDR3 is made up of 15 amino acids. From germline, CDR1 is SGHTA and CDR2 FQGNSA. J lost 3 bases, V lost 1 base, and 6 bases had no gene match. This chain's CDR3 is CASSLGDSGFYEQYF. CDR3 sequence (DNA): TGTGCCAGCAGCTTAGGGGACAGTGGGTTCTACGAGCAGTACTTC.